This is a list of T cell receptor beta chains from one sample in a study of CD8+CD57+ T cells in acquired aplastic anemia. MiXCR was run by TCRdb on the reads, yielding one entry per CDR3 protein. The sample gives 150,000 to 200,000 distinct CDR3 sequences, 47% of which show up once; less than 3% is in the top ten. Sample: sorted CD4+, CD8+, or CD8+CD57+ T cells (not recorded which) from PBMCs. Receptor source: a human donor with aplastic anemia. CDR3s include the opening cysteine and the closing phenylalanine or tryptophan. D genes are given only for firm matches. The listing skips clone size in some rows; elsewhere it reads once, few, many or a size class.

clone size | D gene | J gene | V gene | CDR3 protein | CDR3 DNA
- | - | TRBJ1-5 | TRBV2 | CASSEVSSYQPQHF | TGTGCCAGCAGTGAGGTCAGTTCGTATCAGCCCCAGCATTTT
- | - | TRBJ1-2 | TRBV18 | CASSPPGNSYYGYTF | TGTGCCAGCTCACCACCAGGGAATTCTTACTATGGCTACACCTTC
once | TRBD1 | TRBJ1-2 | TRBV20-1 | CSALSGQGGGYGYTF | TGCAGTGCTCTATCGGGACAGGGAGGAGGCTATGGCTACACCTTC
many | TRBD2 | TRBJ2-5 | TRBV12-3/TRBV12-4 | CASKQSSGELETQYF | TGTGCCAGCAAACAATCTAGCGGAGAGTTAGAGACCCAGTACTTC
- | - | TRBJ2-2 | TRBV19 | CASSIYNQATGELFF | TGTGCCAGTAGTATTTACAACCAAGCCACCGGGGAGCTGTTTTTT
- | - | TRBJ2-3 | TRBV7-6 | CASSLGHTDTQYF | TGTGCCAGCAGCTTAGGTCACACAGATACGCAGTATTTT
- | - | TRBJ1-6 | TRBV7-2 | CASSSLTSHNSPLHF | TGTGCCAGCAGCTCCCTGACGAGTCATAATTCACCCCTCCACTTT
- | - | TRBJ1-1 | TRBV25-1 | CASSGRSVGLILGEAFF | TGTGCCAGCAGTGGGAGATCAGTTGGGTTAATCTTGGGGGAAGCTTTCTTT
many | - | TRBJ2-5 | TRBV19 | CATQPGDLLTETQYF | TGTGCCACTCAACCCGGGGACTTACTTACCGAGACCCAGTACTTC
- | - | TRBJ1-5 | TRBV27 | CASSPPRGRRSNQPQHF | TGTGCCAGCAGTCCACCCCGGGGGAGACGTAGCAATCAGCCCCAGCATTTT
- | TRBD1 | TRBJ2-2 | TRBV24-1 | CATSDVDRGHGELFF | TGTGCCACCAGTGACGTCGACAGGGGGCACGGGGAGCTGTTTTTT
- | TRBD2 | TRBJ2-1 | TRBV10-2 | CASTPTSGIIRQFF | TGCGCCAGCACCCCGACTAGCGGGATAATTCGGCAGTTCTTC
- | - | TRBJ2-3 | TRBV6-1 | CASSSLTGTIKTDTQYF | TGTGCCAGCAGCTCGCTAACCGGGACAATCAAAACAGATACGCAGTATTTT
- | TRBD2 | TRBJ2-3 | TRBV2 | CASSDGAGTTDTQYF | TGTGCCAGCAGTGACGGAGCGGGGACCACAGATACGCAGTATTTT
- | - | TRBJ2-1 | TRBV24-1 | CASSPPLALYDEQFF | TGTGCCAGCAGTCCACCCCTAGCGCTTTACGATGAGCAGTTCTTC
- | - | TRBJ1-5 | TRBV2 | CASRENTGKNQPQHF | TGTGCCAGCAGAGAGAATACAGGGAAAAATCAGCCCCAGCATTTT
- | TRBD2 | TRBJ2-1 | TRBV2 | CASMGLAGWYNEQFF | TGTGCCAGCATGGGACTAGCGGGATGGTACAATGAGCAGTTCTTC
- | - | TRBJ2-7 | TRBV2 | CASSAYRVSYEQYF | TGTGCCAGCAGTGCATACAGGGTGTCCTACGAGCAGTACTTC
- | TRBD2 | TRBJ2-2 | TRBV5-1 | CASSLQLAGPTGELFF | TGCGCCAGCAGCTTGCAACTAGCGGGACCCACCGGGGAGCTGTTTTTT